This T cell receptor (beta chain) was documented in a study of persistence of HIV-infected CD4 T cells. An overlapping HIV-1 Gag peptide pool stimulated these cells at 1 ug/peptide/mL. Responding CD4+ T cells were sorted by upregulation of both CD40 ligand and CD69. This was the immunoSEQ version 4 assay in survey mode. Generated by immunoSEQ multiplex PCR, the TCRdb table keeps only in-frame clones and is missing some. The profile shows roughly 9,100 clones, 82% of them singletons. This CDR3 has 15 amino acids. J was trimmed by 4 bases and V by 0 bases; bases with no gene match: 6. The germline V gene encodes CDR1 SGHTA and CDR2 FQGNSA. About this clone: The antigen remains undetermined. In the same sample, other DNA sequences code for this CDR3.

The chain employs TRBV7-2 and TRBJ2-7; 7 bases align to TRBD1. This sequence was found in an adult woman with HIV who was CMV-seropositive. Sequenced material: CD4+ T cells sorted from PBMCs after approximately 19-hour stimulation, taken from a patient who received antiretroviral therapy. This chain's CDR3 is CASSLAGTEAYEQYF. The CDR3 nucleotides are TGTGCCAGCAGCTTAGCCGGGACAGAGGCATACGAGCAGTACTTC.